The rows below give T cell receptor beta chains drawn from one sample of a study of cytomegalovirus exposure and HLA in healthy donors. Profiling relied on immunoSEQ multiplex PCR, and the TCRdb table lists in-frame clones only, not all of them. The sample lists around 100,000 clones; around 83% were seen once. Sequencing was done on a sample of PBMCs. The source is a female donor in good health and CMV-seropositive. Both conserved end residues are part of each CDR3. The D gene is left open where the match is weak. The listing skips clone size in some rows; elsewhere it reads once, few, many or a size class.

len,v_gene,d_gene,j_gene,abundance,CDR3nt,CDR3aa
17,TRBV4-2,TRBD1,TRBJ1-2,-,TGTGCCAGCAGCGCCCAGGACAGGGGGCCCGATGGATATGGCTACACCTTC,CASSAQDRGPDGYGYTF
15,TRBV7-2,-,TRBJ1-5,-,TGTGCCAGCAGCTTGAATAACAGATTAAATCAGCCCCAGCATTTT,CASSLNNRLNQPQHF
12,TRBV7-9,-,TRBJ2-1,-,TGTGCCAGCAGCTCGGCAGGGAATGAGCAGTTCTTC,CASSSAGNEQFF
14,TRBV4-1,-,TRBJ2-7,-,TGCGCCAGCAGCCCAGCAGGGTTGGGCTACGAGCAGTACTTC,CASSPAGLGYEQYF
14,TRBV5-1,-,TRBJ2-7,-,TGCGCCAGCAGCTTGGGGACAGCTACCTACGAGCAGTACTTC,CASSLGTATYEQYF
15,TRBV6-6,TRBD1,TRBJ1-5,-,TGTGCCAGCAGTAGGACAGGGGGGGGTAATCAGCCCCAGCATTTT,CASSRTGGGNQPQHF
14,TRBV5-1,TRBD2,TRBJ2-7,-,TGCGCCAGCAGCTTAGCGGGAGGGACCTACGAGCAGTACTTC,CASSLAGGTYEQYF
16,TRBV5-4,TRBD1,TRBJ2-5,-,TGTGCCAGCAGCCGAGAAATTGGGACAGCCCAAGAGACCCAGTACTTC,CASSREIGTAQETQYF
14,TRBV7-2,-,TRBJ1-1,few,TGTGCCAGCAGCTTATATGTCCCGAACACTGAAGCTTTCTTT,CASSLYVPNTEAFF
17,TRBV18,TRBD1,TRBJ1-4,-,TGTGCCAGCTCACCACCGATTGGCCACAGGGGCGATGAAAAACTGTTTTTT,CASSPPIGHRGDEKLFF
11,TRBV11-2,-,TRBJ2-2,few,TGTGCCAGCGTCCAAACCGGGGAGCTGTTTTTT,CASVQTGELFF
13,TRBV9,-,TRBJ1-2,few,TGTGCCAGCAGCGTAGACGGGAACTATGGCTACACCTTC,CASSVDGNYGYTF
16,TRBV28,-,TRBJ2-7,-,TGTGCCAGCAGTCCGCCCCGGGGGGCAGGATCCTACGAGCAGTACTTC,CASSPPRGAGSYEQYF
17,TRBV28,TRBD2,TRBJ2-3,-,TGTGCCAGCAGTTTAAGGATAGCGGGAGGGCTCACAGATACGCAGTATTTT,CASSLRIAGGLTDTQYF
13,TRBV5-6,-,TRBJ2-7,-,TGTGCCAGCAGCTTTGTCGCGGGCTACGAGCAGTACTTC,CASSFVAGYEQYF
17,TRBV19,-,TRBJ2-2,-,-,CASRRTSGFFGAGELFF
15,TRBV4-1,TRBD1,TRBJ2-3,once,TGCGCCAGCAGCGAGGACAGGCTTCACACAGATACGCAGTATTTT,CASSEDRLHTDTQYF
13,TRBV7-9,TRBD1,TRBJ2-7,once,TGTGCCAGCGGGGGACAGGGCAACTACGAGCAGTACTTC,CASGGQGNYEQYF
15,TRBV5-1,TRBD2,TRBJ2-7,once,TGCGCCAGCAGCGTGGGACTAGCGGAAACTTACGAGCAGTACTTC,CASSVGLAETYEQYF
16,TRBV9,TRBD1,TRBJ1-1,-,TGTGCCAGCAGCTCCCGGACAGGGGGCATGGACACTGAAGCTTTCTTT,CASSSRTGGMDTEAFF
15,TRBV11-3,TRBD2,TRBJ2-5,-,TGTGCCAGCAGCCCACTAGCGGGAGGATGGGAGACCCAGTACTTC,CASSPLAGGWETQYF
14,TRBV10-3,TRBD1,TRBJ1-1,-,TGTGCCATCAGCGGGACAGGCGGGCGCACTGAAGCTTTCTTT,CAISGTGGRTEAFF
14,TRBV5-1,TRBD1,TRBJ1-1,-,TGCGCCAGCAGCTTGGAGGACAGGGTTACTGAAGCTTTCTTT,CASSLEDRVTEAFF
13,TRBV5-1,-,TRBJ2-4,-,TGCGCCAGCAGCTTGGGCTCGGACTACATTCAGTACTTC,CASSLGSDYIQYF
13,TRBV19,-,TRBJ1-5,-,TGTGCCAGTAGTATACAGGGGCCGCAGCCCCAGCATTTT,CASSIQGPQPQHF
15,TRBV27,-,TRBJ1-5,few,TGTGCCAGCAGTTTGGTAGGACAATTCAATCAGCCCCAGCATTTT,CASSLVGQFNQPQHF
17,TRBV5-1,TRBD1,TRBJ2-1,-,TGCGCCAGCAGCTCGGGGCTAGGACAGGGGCAACACAATGAGCAGTTCTTC,CASSSGLGQGQHNEQFF
14,TRBV2,-,TRBJ2-2,-,TGTGCCAGCAGCGGCGGGACCGGGGTCGGGGAGCTGTTTTTT,CASSGGTGVGELFF
14,TRBV6-6,-,TRBJ1-2,-,TGTGCCAGCAGTTACTCGGGCAGGGTGGATGGCTACACCTTC,CASSYSGRVDGYTF
15,TRBV4-1,-,TRBJ1-5,-,TGCGCCAGCAGCCCCAGTCGGGGGAGCAATCAGCCCCAGCATTTT,CASSPSRGSNQPQHF
14,TRBV25-1,-,TRBJ1-2,once,TGTGCCAGCAGTGAGATACCGGGAACTAGCGGCTACACCTTC,CASSEIPGTSGYTF
15,TRBV4-1,TRBD1,TRBJ2-7,-,TGCGCCAGCAGCCTAACCGGGACAGGGGATTACGAGCAGTACTTC,CASSLTGTGDYEQYF
15,TRBV5-4,-,TRBJ1-2,-,TGTGCCAGCAGCTTGAGTGTCGGGGGGGTCGGGGGCTACACCTTC,CASSLSVGGVGGYTF
15,TRBV6-6,TRBD1,TRBJ1-2,-,TGTGCCAGCACCTACAGACAGGGCCTAGAATATGGCTACACCTTC,CASTYRQGLEYGYTF
12,TRBV7-9,-,TRBJ1-6,-,TGTTCCAGCAGCCCAGGGGATTCACCCCTCCACTTT,CSSSPGDSPLHF
15,TRBV18,TRBD1,TRBJ1-1,-,TGTGCCAGCTCACTACGACAGGGTTTGAACACTGAAGCTTTCTTT,CASSLRQGLNTEAFF
14,TRBV27,TRBD1,TRBJ1-2,-,TGTGCCAGCAGCATGGGACAGGGGGCGATTGGCTACACCTTC,CASSMGQGAIGYTF
16,TRBV5-6,-,TRBJ2-3,-,TGTGCCAGCAGCTTGGGGACATCAGGGTTCACAGATACGCAGTATTTT,CASSLGTSGFTDTQYF
11,TRBV27,-,TRBJ1-1,-,TGTGCCAGCTCTCGGGGGACTGAAGCTTTCTTT,CASSRGTEAFF
16,TRBV7-2,-,TRBJ1-3,-,TGTGCCAGCAGCCCGGTTCGGACAGCCTCTGGAAACACCATATATTTT,CASSPVRTASGNTIYF
17,TRBV12-5,-,TRBJ1-5,-,TGTGCTAGTGGTTTGCCCCGGTCGCAGGTCTTGGGTCAGCCCCAGCATTTT,CASGLPRSQVLGQPQHF
13,TRBV5-1,-,TRBJ1-1,-,TGCGCCAGCAGCGTCGGGAGGGAGACTGAAGCTTTCTTT,CASSVGRETEAFF
12,TRBV4-1,-,TRBJ1-1,-,TGCGCCAGCAGCCCCGGGGAAACTGAAGCTTTCTTT,CASSPGETEAFF
11,TRBV7-9,-,TRBJ1-2,-,TGTGCCAGCAGCTCAGACTATGGCTACCCCTTC,CASSSDYGYPF